The present T cell receptor (beta chain) was sequenced within a study of blood T cell repertoires in COVID-19. The wider study: Samples of COVID-19 (acute and convalescent) were obtained from the United States, Italy and Spain. Sample material is recorded as cDNA or gDNA derived from T cells, B-cell-depleted T cells, or PBMCs.

Enrolled during active infection, Seattle patients were then followed longitudinally. Comment on this clone: The sample has other DNA sequences that encode this CDR3 too.

The CDR3 sequence is 11 residues long. The V end lost 6 bases, the J end lost 3 bases, and 5 bases lay between the germline ends. As processed by the authors: Estimation of nucleated cell counts relied on the amplification of reference gene primers. Libraries were prepared by immunoSEQ multiplex PCR; TCRdb keeps only in-frame clonotypes and omits some of them. V, J and clone size were drawn from that table, and D and trimming were deduced from the DNA. The repertoire holds roughly 570,000 clones, with roughly 89% as singletons. The V call is TRBV12-3 or TRBV12-4, the J call TRBJ1-1; D remains unclear. This clonotype originated in a woman in her fifties or sixties with COVID-19, enrolled during active disease. The sample taken for sequencing was peripheral blood. CDR3 loop: CASSPDTEAFF. The CDR3 DNA sequence: TGTGCCAGCAGCCCCGACACTGAAGCTTTCTTT.